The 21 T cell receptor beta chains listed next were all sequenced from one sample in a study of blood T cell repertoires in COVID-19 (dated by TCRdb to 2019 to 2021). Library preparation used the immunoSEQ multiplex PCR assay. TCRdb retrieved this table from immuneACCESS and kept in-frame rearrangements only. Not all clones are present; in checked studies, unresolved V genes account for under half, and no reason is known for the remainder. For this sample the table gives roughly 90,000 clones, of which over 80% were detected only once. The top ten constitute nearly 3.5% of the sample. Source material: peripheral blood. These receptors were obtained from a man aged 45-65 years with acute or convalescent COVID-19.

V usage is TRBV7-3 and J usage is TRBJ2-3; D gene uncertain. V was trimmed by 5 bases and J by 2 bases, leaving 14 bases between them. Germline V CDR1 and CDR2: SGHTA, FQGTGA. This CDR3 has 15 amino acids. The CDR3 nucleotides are TGTGCCAGCAGCCCTCAACATTCGCTCACAGATACGCAGTATTTT. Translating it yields CASSPQHSLTDTQYF.

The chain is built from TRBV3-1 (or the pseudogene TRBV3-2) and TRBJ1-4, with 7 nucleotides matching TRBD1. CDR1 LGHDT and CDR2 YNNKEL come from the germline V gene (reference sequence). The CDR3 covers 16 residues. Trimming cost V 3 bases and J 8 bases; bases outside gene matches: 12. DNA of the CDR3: TGTGCCAGCAGCCATTCCGGACAGGCTGGGAGAGAAAAACTGTTTTTT. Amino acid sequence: CASSHSGQAGREKLFF.

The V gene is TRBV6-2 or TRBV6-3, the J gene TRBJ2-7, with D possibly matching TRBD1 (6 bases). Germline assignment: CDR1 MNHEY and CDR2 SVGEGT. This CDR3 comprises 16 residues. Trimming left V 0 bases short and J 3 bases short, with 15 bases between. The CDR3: CASSYSNALGGYEQYF. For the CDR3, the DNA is TGTGCCAGCAGTTACTCGAATGCACTAGGGGGCTACGAGCAGTACTTC.

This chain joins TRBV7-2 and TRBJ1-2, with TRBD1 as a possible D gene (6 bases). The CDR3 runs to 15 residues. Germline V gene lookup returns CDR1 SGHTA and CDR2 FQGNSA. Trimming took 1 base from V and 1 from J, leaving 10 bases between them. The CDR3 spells CASSLDQGSNYGYTF. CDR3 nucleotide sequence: TGTGCCAGCAGCTTAGACCAGGGGAGTAACTATGGCTACACCTTC.

The CDR3 DNA reads as TGCAGCGTGAGACAGGTGGCTAACTATGGCTACACCTTC. It codes for CSVRQVANYGYTF. The rearrangement joins TRBV29-1 to TRBJ1-2, with D possibly matching TRBD1 (6 bases). This CDR3 comprises 13 residues. CDR1 is SQVTM and CDR2 is ANQGSEA in the germline V gene. The ends were cut back, 6 bases at V and 0 bases at J, with 11 bases in the middle.

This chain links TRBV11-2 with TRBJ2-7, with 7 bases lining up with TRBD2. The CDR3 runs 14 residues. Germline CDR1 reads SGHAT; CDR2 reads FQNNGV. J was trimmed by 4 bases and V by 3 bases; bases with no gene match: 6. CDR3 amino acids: CASSFGGRAYEQYF. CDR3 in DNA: TGTGCCAGCAGCTTTGGGGGGAGGGCGTACGAGCAGTACTTC.

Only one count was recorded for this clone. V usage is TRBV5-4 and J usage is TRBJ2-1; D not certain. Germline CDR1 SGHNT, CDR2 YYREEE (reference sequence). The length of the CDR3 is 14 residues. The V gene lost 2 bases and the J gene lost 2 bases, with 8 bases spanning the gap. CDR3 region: CASSFAAAYNEQFF. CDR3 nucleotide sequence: TGTGCCAGCAGCTTTGCGGCAGCCTACAATGAGCAGTTCTTC.

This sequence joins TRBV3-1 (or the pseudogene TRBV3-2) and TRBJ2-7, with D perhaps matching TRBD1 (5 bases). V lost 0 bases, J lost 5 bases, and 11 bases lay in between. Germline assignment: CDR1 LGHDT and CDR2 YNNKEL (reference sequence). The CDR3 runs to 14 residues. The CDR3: CASSQDRDSNEQYF. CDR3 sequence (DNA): TGTGCCAGCAGCCAAGACAGGGATTCCAACGAGCAGTACTTC.

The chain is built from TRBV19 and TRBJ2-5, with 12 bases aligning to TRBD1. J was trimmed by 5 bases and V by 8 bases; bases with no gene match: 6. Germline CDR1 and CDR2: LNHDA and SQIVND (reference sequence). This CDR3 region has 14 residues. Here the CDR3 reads CASRDRGPEETQYF. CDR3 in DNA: TGTGCCAGTCGGGACAGGGGGCCAGAGGAGACCCAGTACTTC.

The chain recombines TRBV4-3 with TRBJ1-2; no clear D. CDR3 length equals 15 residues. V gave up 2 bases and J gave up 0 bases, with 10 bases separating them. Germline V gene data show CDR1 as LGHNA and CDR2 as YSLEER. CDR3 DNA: TGCGCCAGCAGCCAATCGAACGGAGCTAACTATGGCTACACCTTC. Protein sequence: CASSQSNGANYGYTF.

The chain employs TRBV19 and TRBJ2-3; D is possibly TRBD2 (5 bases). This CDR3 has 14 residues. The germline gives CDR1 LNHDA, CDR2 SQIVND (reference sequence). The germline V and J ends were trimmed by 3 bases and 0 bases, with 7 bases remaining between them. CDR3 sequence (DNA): TGTGCCAGTAGTATCTCGGGGAGCACAGATACGCAGTATTTT. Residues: CASSISGSTDTQYF. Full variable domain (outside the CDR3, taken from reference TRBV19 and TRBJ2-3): DGGITQSPKYLFRKEGQNVTLSCEQNLNHDAMYWYRQDPGQGLRLIYYSQIVNDFQKGDIAEGYSVSREKKESFPLTVTSAQKNPTAFYLCASSISGSTDTQYFGPGTRLTVL.

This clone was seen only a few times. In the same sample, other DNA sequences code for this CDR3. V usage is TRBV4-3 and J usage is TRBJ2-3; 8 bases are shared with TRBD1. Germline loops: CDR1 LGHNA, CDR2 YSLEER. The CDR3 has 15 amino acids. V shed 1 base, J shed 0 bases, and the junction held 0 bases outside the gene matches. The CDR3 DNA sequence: TGCGCCAGCAGCCAAGGGACAGGGAGCACAGATACGCAGTATTTT. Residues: CASSQGTGSTDTQYF.

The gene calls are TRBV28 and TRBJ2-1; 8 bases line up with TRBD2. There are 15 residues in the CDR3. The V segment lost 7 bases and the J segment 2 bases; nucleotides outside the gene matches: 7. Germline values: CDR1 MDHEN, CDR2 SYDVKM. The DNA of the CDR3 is TGTGCCAGCAATCTAGCGGGCGGTACCTACAATGAGCAGTTCTTC. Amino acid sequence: CASNLAGGTYNEQFF.

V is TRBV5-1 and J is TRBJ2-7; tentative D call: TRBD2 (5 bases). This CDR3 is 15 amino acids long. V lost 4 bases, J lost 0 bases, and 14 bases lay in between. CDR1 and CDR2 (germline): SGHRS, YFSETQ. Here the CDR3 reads CASSLGGANSYEQYF. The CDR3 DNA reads TGCGCCAGCAGCCTTGGAGGTGCCAACTCCTACGAGCAGTACTTC.

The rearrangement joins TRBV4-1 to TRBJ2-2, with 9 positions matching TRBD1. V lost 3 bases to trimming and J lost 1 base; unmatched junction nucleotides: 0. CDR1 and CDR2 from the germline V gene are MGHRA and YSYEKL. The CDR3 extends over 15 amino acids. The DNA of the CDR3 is TGCGCCAGCAGCCAGACAGGGGGGAACACCGGGGAGCTGTTTTTT. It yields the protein CASSQTGGNTGELFF.

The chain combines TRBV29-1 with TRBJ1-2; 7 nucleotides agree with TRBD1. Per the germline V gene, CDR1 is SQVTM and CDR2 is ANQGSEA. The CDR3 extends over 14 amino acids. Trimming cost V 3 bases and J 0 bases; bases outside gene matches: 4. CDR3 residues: CSVDPQGPNYGYTF. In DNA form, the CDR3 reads TGCAGCGTTGACCCACAGGGGCCTAACTATGGCTACACCTTC.

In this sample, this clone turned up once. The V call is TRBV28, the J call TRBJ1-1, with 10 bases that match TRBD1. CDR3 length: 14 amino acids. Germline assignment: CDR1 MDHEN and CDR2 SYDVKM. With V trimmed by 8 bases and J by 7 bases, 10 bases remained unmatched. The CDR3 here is CASGKGQGSGEAFF. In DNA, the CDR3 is TGTGCCAGCGGAAAGGGACAGGGGTCCGGTGAAGCTTTCTTT.

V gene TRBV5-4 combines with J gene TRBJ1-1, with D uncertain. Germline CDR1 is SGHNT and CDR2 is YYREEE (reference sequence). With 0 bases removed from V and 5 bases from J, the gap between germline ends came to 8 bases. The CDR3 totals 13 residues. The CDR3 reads CASSLERSTEAFF. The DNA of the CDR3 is TGTGCCAGCAGCTTGGAAAGGAGTACTGAAGCTTTCTTT.

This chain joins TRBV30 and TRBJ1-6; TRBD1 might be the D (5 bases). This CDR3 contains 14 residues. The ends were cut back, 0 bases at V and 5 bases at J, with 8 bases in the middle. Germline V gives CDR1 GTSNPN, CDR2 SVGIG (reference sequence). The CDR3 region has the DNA TGTGCCTGGAGTGTACTGACAGATAATTCACCCCTCCACTTT. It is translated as CAWSVLTDNSPLHF.

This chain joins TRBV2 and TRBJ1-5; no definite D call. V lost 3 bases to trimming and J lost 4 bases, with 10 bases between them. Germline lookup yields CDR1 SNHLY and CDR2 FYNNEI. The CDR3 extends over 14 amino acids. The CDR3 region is CASSENTINQPQHF. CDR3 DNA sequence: TGTGCCAGCAGTGAGAACACCATTAATCAGCCCCAGCATTTT.

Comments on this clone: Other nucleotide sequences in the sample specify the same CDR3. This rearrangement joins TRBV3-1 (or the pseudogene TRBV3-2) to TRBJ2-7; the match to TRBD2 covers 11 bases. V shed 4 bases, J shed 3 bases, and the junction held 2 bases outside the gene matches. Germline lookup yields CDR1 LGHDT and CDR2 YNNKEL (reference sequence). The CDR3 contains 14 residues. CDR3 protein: CASSRGTSGYEQYF. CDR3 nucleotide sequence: TGTGCCAGCAGCCGAGGGACTAGCGGCTACGAGCAGTACTTC.